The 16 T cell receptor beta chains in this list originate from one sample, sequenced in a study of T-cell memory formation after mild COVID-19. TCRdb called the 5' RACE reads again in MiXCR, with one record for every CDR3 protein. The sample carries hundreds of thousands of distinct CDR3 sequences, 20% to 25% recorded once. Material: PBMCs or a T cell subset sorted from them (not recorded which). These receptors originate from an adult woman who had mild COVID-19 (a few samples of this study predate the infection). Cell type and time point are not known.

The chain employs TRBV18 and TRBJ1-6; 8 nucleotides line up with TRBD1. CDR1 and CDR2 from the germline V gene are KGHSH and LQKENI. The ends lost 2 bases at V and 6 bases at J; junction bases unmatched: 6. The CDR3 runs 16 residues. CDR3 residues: CASSPRQGSTNSPLHF. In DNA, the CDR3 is TGTGCCAGCTCACCAAGACAGGGGTCAACTAATTCACCCCTCCACTTT.

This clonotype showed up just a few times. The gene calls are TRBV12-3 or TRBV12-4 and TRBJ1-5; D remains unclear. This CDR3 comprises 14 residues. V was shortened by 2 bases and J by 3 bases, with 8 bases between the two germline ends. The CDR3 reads CASSLQSFNQPQHF. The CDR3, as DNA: TGTGCCAGCAGTTTACAGTCATTCAATCAGCCCCAGCATTTT.

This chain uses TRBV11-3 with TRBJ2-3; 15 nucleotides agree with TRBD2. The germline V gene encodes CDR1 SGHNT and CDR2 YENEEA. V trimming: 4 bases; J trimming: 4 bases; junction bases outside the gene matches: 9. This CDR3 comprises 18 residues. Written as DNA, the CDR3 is TGTGCCAGCAGCTCCGGACTAGCGGGGGGGCGGGCCTCAGATACGCAGTATTTT. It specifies CASSSGLAGGRASDTQYF.

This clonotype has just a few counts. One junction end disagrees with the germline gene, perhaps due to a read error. CDR3 loop: CDSSLGGRDEQYF. In DNA form, the CDR3 reads TGTGACAGCAGCTTAGGCGGGAGGGACGAGCAGTACTTC. The gene calls are TRBV7-6 and TRBJ2-7, with 9 positions matching TRBD2. The CDR3 sequence is 13 residues long. Germline V gives CDR1 SGHVS, CDR2 FNYEAQ.

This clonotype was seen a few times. CDR3 amino acids: CASSQEQLALGYEQYF. The CDR3 bases are TGCGCCAGCAGCCAAGAACAGTTAGCATTAGGCTACGAGCAGTACTTC. The J gene is TRBJ2-7, the V gene TRBV4-1; unclear D gene. CDR1 and CDR2 from the germline V gene are MGHRA and YSYEKL. V was cut by 0 bases and J by 3 bases, with 15 bases left in between. The CDR3 sequence is 16 residues long.

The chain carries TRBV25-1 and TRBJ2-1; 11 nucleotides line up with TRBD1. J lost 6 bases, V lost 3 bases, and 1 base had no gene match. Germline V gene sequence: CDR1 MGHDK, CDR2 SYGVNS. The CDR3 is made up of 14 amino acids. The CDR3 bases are TGTGCCAGCAGTGACGGACAGGGGGCCAATGAGCAGTTCTTC. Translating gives CASSDGQGANEQFF.

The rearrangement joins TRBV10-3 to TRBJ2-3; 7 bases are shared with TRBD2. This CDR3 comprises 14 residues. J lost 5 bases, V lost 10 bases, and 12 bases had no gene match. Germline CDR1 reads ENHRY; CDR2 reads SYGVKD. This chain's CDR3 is CATRSGGVIDTQYF. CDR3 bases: TGTGCCACCCGGTCGGGGGGAGTCATAGATACGCAGTATTTT.

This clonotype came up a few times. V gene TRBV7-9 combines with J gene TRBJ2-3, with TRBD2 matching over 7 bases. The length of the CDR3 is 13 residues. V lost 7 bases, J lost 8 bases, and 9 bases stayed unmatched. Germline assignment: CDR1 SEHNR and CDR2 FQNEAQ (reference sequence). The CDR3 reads CASTGLSGGTQYF. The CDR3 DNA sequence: TGTGCCAGCACCGGACTATCGGGGGGTACGCAGTATTTT.

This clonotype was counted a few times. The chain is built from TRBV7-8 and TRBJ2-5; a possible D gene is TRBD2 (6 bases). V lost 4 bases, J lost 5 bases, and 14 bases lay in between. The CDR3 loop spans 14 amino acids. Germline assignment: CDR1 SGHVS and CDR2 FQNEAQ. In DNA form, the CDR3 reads TGTGCCAGCAGCTCGGACGGGGGTCTGGAGACCCAGTACTTC. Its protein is CASSSDGGLETQYF.

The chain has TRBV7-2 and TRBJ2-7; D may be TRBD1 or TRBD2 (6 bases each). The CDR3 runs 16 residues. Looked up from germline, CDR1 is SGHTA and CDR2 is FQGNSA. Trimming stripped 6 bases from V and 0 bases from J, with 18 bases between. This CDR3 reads CASRFAAGHSSYEQYF. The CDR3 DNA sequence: TGTGCCAGCAGATTTGCCGCGGGACACAGCTCCTACGAGCAGTACTTC.

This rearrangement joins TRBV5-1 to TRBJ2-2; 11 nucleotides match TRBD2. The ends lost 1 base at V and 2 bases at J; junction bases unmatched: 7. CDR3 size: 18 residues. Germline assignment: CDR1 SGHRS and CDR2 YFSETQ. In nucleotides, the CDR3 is TGCGCCAGCAGCTTGATGGCTAGCGGGGGGAAAAACACCGGGGAGCTGTTTTTT. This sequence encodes CASSLMASGGKNTGELFF. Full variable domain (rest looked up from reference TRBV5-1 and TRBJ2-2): KAGVTQTPRYLIKTRGQQVTLSCSPISGHRSVSWYQQTPGQGLQFLFEYFSETQRNKGNFPGRFSGRQFSNSRSEMNVSTLELGDSALYLCASSLMASGGKNTGELFFGEGSRLTVL.

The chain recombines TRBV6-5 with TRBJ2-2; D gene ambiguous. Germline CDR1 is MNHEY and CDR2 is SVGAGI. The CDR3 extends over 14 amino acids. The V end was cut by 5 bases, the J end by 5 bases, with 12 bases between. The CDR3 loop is CASSPSTATGELFF. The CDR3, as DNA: TGTGCCAGCAGTCCTTCGACGGCAACCGGGGAGCTGTTTTTT.

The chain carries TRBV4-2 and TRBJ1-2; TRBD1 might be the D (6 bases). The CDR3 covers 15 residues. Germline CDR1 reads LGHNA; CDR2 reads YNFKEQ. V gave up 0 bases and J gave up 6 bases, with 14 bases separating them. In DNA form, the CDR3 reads TGTGCCAGCAGCCAAGAGGGGGGCGCGGCGGATGGCTACACCTTC. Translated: CASSQEGGAADGYTF.

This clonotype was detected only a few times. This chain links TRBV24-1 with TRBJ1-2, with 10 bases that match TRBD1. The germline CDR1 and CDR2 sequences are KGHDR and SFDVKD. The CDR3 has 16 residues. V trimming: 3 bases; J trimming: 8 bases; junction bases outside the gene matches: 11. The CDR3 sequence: CATSDRGTGDMWGYTF. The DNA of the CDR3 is TGTGCCACCAGTGATAGAGGGACAGGGGATATGTGGGGCTACACCTTC.

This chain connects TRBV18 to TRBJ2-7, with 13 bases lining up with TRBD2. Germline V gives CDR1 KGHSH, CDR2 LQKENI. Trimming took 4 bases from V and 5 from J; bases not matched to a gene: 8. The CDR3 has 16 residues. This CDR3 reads CASSLQLAGGQNEQYF. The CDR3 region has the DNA TGTGCCAGCTCACTCCAACTAGCGGGGGGGCAGAACGAGCAGTACTTC.

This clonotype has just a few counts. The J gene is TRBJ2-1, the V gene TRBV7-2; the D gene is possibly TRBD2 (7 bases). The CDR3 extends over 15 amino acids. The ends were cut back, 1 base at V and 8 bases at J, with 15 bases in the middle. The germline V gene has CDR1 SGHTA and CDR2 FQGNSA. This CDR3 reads CASSLGLQGRDEQFF. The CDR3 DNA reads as TGTGCCAGCAGCTTAGGCCTTCAGGGGAGGGATGAGCAGTTCTTC.